The rows below give T cell receptor beta chains drawn from one sample of a study of CD8 T cells in ankylosing spondylitis. MiXCR, run by TCRdb on the 5' RACE reads, gives a single entry per CDR3 protein. The table includes approximately 290,000 distinct CDR3 sequences, less than 25% detected once. The sample consisted of blood, either unsorted or a sorted T cell fraction (not recorded which). The receptor set was obtained from a female donor with ankylosing spondylitis or in good health (not recorded which). Both conserved end residues are part of each CDR3.

v_gene | CDR3aa
TRBV28 | CASSPWTQGAPSTDTQYF
TRBV4-3 | CASSQDLVGVAYEQYF
TRBV20-1 | CSAPTGSGGYTF
TRBV30 | CAWSPAQGVIWNEQFF
TRBV5-1 | CASSLAIGATRGSYEQYF
TRBV12-3/TRBV12-4 | CASSFGRSEKLFF
TRBV20-1 | CSARGSQGGEQFF
TRBV10-3 | CAISLAGPQETQYF
TRBV25-1 | CASRGEGPANYGYTF
TRBV7-9 | CASTKTSRESETQYF
TRBV7-6 | CASSFPSMNEQFF
TRBV20-1 | CSAPRRTGVTEAFF
TRBV12-3/TRBV12-4 | CASSLGGFYAGELFF
TRBV7-2 | CASSLYRGGRFF
TRBV6-2/TRBV6-3 | CASSYSTVSGVEAFF
TRBV2 | CASTTGTRAYEQYF
TRBV9 | CASSVDRRNTEAFF
TRBV27 | CASSLAGTASLQGTEAFF
TRBV7-2 | CASSRGSRTNQPQHF
TRBV6-1 | CASSEAQGWADTQYF
TRBV9 | CASSVATARHYGYTF
TRBV7-2 | CASSLVTPPYEQYF
TRBV11-2 | CASTYNAGPNEQFF
TRBV4-2 | CASSQARKGSGRYNEQFF
TRBV9 | CASSDGTSGRLNNEQFF
TRBV7-6 | CASSLRQANTEAFF
TRBV6-1 | CASGGGRGETQYF
TRBV29-1 | CSLHGEGTDTQYF
TRBV20-1 | CFWSQPRGYNEQFF
TRBV7-2 | CASSLEASSEDTQYF
TRBV12-3/TRBV12-4 | CASSPSPTAEAFF
TRBV7-9 | CASSLVLVQREETQYF
TRBV5-1 | CASSRSGLAGGSNEQFF
TRBV28 | CASSPNPWAGENEKLFF
TRBV14 | CASSQRFLTEQFF
TRBV6-1 | CASSPTGSSGANVLTF
TRBV29-1 | CSGGTSGIEQFF
TRBV20-1 | CSPAGRGGYTF
TRBV28 | CASSLSLGAVYEQYF
TRBV4-2 | CASSRFRDRAVHEAFF
TRBV7-2 | CASSEPWEAPEQYF
TRBV7-2 | CASTLTGTRGTEAFF
TRBV7-8 | CASSFDRANTIYF
TRBV9 | CASSVRLAGRDEQFF
TRBV10-3 | CAISERTGGGMNTEAFF